Included here is one T cell receptor beta chain sequence, with context. There are 17 residues in the CDR3. V lost 0 bases and J lost 1, with 12 bases in between. Per the germline V gene, CDR1 is SGHAT and CDR2 is FQNNGV. PCR used 60 Vbeta primers and 13 Jbeta primers. Profiling relied on immunoSEQ multiplex PCR, and the TCRdb table lists in-frame clones only, not all of them. The sample lists 190,000 or so clones; more than 75% were seen once. This entry belongs to a study of cytomegalovirus exposure and HLA in healthy donors. Sequences were obtained from PBMCs. The V call is TRBV11-2, the J call TRBJ2-2; D may be TRBD2 (6 bases). This receptor was identified in a woman aged 45-59 years in good health and CMV-seropositive. This CDR3 is CASSLDPQGGNTGELFF. CDR3 nucleotide sequence: TGTGCCAGCAGCTTAGACCCCCAGGGAGGGAACACCGGGGAGCTGTTTTTT.